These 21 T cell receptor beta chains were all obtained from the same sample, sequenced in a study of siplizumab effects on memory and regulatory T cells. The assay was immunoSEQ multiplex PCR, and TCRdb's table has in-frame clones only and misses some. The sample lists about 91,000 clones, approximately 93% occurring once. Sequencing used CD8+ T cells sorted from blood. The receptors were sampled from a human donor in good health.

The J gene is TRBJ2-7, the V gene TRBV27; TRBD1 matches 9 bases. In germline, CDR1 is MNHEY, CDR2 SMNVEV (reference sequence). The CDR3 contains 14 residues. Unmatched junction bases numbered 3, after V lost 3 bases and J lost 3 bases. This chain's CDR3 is CASSFRGQGYEQYF. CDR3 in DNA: TGTGCCAGCAGTTTTAGGGGACAGGGCTACGAGCAGTACTTC.

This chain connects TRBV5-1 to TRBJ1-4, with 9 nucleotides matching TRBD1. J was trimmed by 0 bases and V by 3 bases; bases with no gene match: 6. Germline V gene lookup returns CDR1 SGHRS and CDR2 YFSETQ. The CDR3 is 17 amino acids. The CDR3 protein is CASSYRDRDTTNEKLFF. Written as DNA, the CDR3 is TGCGCCAGCAGCTACCGGGACAGGGATACAACTAATGAAAAACTGTTTTTT. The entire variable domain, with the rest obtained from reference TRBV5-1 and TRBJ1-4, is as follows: KAGVTQTPRYLIKTRGQQVTLSCSPISGHRSVSWYQQTPGQGLQFLFEYFSETQRNKGNFPGRFSGRQFSNSRSEMNVSTLELGDSALYLCASSYRDRDTTNEKLFFGSGTQLSVL.

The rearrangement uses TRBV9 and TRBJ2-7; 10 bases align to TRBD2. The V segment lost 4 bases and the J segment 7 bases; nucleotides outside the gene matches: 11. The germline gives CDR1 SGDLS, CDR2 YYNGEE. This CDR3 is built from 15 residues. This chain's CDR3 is CASSSTYSGRLEQYF. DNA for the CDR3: TGTGCCAGCAGCTCCACTTATAGCGGGAGGCTTGAGCAGTACTTC.

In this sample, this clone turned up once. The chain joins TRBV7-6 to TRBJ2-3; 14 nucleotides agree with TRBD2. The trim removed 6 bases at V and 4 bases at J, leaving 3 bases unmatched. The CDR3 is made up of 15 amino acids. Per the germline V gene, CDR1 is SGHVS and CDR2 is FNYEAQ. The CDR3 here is CASSLTSGGADTQYF. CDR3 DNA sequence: TGTGCCAGCAGTTTGACTAGCGGGGGGGCAGATACGCAGTATTTT. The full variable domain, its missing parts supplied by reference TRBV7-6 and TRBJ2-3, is GAGVSQSPRYKVTKRGQDVALRCDPISGHVSLYWYRQALGQGPEFLTYFNYEAQQDKSGLPNDRFSAERPEGSISTLTIQRTEQRDSAMYRCASSLTSGGADTQYFGPGTRLTVL.

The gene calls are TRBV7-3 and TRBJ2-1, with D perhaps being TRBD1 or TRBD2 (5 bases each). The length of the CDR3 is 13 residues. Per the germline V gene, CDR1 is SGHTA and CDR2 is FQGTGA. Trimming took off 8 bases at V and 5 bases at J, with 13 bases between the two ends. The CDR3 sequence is CASRDAGNNEQFF. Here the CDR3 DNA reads TGTGCCAGCCGGGACGCGGGCAACAATGAGCAGTTCTTC. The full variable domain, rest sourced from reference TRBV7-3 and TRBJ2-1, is GAGVSQTPSNKVTEKGKYVELRCDPISGHTALYWYRQSLGQGPEFLIYFQGTGAADDSGLPNDRFFAVRPEGSVSTLKIQRTERGDSAVYLCASRDAGNNEQFFGPGTRLTVL.

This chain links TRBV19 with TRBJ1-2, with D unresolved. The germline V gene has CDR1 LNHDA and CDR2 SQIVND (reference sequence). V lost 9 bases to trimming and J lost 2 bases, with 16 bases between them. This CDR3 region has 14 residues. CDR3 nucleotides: TGTGCCAGCACCTTGACACCAGCGAACTATGGCTACACCTTC. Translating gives CASTLTPANYGYTF.

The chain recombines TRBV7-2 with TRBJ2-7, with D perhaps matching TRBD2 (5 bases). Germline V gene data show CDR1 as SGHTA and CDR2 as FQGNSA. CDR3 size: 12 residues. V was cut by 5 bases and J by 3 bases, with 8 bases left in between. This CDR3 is CASSQTNYEQYF. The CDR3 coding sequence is TGTGCCAGCAGCCAGACTAACTACGAGCAGTACTTC.

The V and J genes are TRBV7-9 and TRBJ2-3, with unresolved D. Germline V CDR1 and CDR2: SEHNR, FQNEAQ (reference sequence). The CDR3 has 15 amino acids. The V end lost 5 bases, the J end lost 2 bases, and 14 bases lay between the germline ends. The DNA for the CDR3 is TGTGCCAGCAGCCCCCCCTGGGCCCTCACAGATACGCAGTATTTT. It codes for CASSPPWALTDTQYF.

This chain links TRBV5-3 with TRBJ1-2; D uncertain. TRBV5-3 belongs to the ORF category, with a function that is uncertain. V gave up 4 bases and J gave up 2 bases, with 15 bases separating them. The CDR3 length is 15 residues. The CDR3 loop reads CARSKEGEENYGYTF. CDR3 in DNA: TGTGCCAGAAGCAAAGAGGGTGAGGAGAACTATGGCTACACCTTC.

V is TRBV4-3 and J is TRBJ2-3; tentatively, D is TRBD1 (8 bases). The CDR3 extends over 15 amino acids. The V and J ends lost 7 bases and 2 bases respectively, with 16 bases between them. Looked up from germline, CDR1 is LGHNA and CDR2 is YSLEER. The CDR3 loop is CASTRTGGDTDTQYF. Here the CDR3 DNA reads TGCGCCAGCACCAGAACAGGGGGGGACACAGATACGCAGTATTTT.

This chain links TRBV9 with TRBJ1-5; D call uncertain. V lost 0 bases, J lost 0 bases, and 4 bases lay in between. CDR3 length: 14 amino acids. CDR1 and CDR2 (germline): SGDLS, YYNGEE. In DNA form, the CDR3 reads TGTGCCAGCAGCGTAGGGGGTAGCAATCAGCCCCAGCATTTT. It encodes CASSVGGSNQPQHF.

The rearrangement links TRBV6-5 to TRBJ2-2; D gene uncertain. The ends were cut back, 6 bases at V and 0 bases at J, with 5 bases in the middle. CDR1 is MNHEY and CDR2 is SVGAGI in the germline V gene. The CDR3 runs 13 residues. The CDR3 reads CASSQPNTGELFF. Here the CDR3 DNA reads TGTGCCAGCAGCCAACCGAACACCGGGGAGCTGTTTTTT.

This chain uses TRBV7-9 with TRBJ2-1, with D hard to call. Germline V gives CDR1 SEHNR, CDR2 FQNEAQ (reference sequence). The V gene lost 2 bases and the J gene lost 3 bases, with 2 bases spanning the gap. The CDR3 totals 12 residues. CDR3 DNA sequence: TGTGCCAGCAGCTTAAGCTACAATGAGCAGTTCTTC. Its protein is CASSLSYNEQFF.

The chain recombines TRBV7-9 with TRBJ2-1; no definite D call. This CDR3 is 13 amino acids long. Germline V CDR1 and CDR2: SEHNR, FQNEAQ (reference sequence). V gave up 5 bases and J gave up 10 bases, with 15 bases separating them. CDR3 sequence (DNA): TGTGCCAGCAGCCCCATACCAAGACTGGAGCAGTTCTTC. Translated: CASSPIPRLEQFF.

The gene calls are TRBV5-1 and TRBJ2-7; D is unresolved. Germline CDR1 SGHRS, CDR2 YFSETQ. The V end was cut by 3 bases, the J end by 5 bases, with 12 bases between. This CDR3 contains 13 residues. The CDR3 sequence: CASSSWAEDEQYF. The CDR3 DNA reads TGCGCCAGCAGCTCTTGGGCCGAGGACGAGCAGTACTTC.

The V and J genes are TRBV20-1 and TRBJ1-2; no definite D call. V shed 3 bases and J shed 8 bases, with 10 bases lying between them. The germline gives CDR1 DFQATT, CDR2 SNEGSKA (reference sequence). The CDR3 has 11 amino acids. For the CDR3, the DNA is TGCAGTGCTAGGTGGCAGCCCGGCTACACCTTC. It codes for CSARWQPGYTF.

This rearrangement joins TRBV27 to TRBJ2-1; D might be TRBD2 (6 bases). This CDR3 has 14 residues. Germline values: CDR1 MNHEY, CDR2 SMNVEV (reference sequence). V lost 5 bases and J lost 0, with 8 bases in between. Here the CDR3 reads CASSAGSSYNEQFF. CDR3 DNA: TGTGCCAGCAGTGCGGGGAGCTCCTACAATGAGCAGTTCTTC.

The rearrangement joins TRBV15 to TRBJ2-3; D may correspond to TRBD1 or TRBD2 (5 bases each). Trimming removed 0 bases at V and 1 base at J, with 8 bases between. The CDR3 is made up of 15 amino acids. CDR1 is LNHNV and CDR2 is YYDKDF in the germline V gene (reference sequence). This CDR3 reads CATSRDRGGTDTQYF. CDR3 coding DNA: TGTGCCACCAGCAGAGATCGGGGCGGCACAGATACGCAGTATTTT.

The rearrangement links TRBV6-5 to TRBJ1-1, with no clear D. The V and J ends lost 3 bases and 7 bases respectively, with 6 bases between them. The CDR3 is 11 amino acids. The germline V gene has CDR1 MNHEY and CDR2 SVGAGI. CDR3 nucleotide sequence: TGTGCCAGCAGTTATCAGAGTGAAGCTTTCTTT. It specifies CASSYQSEAFF.

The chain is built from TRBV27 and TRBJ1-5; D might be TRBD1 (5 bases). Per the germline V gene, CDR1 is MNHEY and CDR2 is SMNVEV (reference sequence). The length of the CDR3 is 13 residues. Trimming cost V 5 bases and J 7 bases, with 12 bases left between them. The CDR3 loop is CASSLGGGQPQHF. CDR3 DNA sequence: TGTGCCAGCAGTCTGGGGGGAGGGCAGCCCCAGCATTTT.

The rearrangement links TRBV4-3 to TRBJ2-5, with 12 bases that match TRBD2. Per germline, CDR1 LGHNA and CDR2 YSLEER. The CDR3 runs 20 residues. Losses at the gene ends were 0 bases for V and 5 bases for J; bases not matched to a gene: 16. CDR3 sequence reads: CASSQDPPSTSGGPGETQYF. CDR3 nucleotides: TGCGCCAGCAGCCAAGATCCCCCATCGACTAGCGGGGGTCCGGGGGAGACCCAGTACTTC.